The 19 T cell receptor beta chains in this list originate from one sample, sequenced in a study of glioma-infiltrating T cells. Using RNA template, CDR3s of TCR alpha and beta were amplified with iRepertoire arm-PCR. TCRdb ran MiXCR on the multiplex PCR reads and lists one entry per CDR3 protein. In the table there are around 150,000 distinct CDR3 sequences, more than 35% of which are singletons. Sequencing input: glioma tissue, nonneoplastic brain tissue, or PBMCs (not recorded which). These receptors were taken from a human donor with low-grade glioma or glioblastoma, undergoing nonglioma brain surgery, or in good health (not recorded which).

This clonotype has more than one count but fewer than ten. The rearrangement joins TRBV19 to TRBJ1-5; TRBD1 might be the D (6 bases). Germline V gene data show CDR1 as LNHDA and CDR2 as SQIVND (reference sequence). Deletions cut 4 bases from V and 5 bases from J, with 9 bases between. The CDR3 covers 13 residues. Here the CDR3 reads CASSTTGDQPQHF. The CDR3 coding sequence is TGTGCCAGTAGTACGACAGGTGATCAGCCCCAGCATTTT.

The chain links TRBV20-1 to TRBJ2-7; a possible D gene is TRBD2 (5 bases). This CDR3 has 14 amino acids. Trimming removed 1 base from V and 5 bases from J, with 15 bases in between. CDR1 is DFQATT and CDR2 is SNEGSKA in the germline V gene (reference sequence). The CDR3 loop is CSARVGVGTNEQYF. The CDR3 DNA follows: TGCAGTGCTAGAGTCGGGGTCGGAACCAACGAGCAGTACTTC.

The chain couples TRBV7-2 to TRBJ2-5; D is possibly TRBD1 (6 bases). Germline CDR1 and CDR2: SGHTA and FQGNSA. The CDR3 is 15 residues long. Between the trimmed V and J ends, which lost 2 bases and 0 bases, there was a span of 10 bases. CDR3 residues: CASSLQTGYQETQYF. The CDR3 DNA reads TGTGCCAGCAGCTTACAAACAGGGTACCAAGAGACCCAGTACTTC.

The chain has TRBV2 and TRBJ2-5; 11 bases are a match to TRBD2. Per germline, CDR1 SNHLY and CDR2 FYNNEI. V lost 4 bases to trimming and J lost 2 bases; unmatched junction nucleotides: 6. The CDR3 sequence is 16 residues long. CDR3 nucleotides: TGTGCCAGCAGTGCTATAGCGGGGGGGAATCAAGAGACCCAGTACTTC. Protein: CASSAIAGGNQETQYF.

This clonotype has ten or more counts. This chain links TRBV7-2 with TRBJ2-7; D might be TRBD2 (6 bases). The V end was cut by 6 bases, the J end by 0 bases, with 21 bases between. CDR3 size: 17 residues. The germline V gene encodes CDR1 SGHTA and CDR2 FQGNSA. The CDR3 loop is CASSRDWASVPSYEQYF. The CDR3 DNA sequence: TGTGCCAGCAGTCGGGACTGGGCTAGCGTCCCCTCCTACGAGCAGTACTTC.

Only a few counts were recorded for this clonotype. In DNA, the CDR3 is TGCGCCAGCAGCCATAGCGGGAGGGCCGGGGAGCTGTTTTTT. It encodes CASSHSGRAGELFF. The genes are TRBV4-1 and TRBJ2-2, with 11 bases aligning to TRBD2. Germline trimming cut 3 bases from V and 6 bases from J; bases unmatched to any gene: 0. Germline V gene sequence: CDR1 MGHRA, CDR2 YSYEKL. CDR3 size: 14 residues.

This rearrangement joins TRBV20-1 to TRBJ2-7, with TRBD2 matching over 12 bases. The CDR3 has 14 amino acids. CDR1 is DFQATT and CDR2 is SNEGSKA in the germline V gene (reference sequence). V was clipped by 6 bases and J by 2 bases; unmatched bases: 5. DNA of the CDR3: TGCAGTGCAACCACTAGCGGGAGGACCTACGAGCAGTACTTC. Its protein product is CSATTSGRTYEQYF.

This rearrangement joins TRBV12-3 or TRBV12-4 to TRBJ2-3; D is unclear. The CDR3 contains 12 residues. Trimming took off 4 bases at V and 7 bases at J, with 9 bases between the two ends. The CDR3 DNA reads TGTGCCAGCAGTTCATTTCCAAATACGCAGTATTTT. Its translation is CASSSFPNTQYF.

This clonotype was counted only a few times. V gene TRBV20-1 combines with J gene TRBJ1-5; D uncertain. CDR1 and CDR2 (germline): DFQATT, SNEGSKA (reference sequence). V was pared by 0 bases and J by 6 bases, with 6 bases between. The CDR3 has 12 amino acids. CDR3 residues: CSARETGQPQHF. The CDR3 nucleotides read TGCAGTGCTAGAGAGACGGGTCAGCCCCAGCATTTT.

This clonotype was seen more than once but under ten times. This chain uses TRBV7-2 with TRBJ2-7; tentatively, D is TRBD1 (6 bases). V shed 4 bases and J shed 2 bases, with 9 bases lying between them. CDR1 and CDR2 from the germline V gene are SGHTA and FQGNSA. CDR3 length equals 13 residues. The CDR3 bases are TGTGCCAGCAGCTCCCAGGGGACCTACGAGCAGTACTTC. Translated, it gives CASSSQGTYEQYF. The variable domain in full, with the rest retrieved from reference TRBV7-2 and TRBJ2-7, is GAGVSQSPSNKVTEKGKDVELRCDPISGHTALYWYRQSLGQGLEFLIYFQGNSAPDKSGLPSDRFSAERTGGSVSTLTIQRTQQEDSAVYLCASSSQGTYEQYFGPGTRLTVT.

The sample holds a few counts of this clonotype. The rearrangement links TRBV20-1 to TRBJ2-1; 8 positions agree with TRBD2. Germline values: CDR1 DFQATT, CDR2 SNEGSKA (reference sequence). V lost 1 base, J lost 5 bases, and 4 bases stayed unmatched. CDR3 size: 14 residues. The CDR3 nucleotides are TGCAGTGCTAGAGCGCTAGCGGGTCACAATGAGCAGTTCTTC. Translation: CSARALAGHNEQFF.

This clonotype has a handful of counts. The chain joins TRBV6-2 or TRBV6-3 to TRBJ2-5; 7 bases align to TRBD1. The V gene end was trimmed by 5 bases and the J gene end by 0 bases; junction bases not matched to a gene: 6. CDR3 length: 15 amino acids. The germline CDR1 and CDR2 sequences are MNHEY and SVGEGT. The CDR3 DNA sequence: TGTGCCAGCAGTAGGGGGCAGGCAGACCAAGAGACCCAGTACTTC. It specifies CASSRGQADQETQYF.

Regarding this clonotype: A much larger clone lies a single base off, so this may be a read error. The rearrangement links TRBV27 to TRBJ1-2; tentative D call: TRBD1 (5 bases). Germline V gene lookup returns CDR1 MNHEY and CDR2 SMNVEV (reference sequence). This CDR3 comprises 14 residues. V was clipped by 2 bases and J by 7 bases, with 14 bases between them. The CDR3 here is CASSLGGGASGYTF. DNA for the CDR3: TGTGCCAGCAGTTTAGGAGGCGGGGCCAGTGGCTACACCTTC.

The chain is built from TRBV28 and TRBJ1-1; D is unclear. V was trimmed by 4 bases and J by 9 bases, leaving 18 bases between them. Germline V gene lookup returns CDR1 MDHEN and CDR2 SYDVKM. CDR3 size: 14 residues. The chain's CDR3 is CASSSGQFIAQAFF. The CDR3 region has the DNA TGTGCCAGCAGTTCGGGTCAATTTATAGCCCAAGCTTTCTTT.

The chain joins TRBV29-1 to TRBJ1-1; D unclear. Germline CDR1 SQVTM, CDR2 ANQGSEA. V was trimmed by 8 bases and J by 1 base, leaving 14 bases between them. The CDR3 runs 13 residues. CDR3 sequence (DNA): TGCAGCCCTAAGCAGCTATCGAACACTGAAGCTTTCTTT. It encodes CSPKQLSNTEAFF.

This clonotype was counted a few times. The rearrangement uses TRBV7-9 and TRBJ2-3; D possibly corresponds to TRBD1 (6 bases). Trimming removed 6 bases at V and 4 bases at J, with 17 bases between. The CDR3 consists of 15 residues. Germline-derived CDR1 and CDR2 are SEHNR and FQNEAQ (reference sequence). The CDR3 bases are TGTGCCAGCAGGCTCGAGCTTGGGGGCCCAGATACGCAGTATTTT. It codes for CASRLELGGPDTQYF.

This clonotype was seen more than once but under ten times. The CDR3 is CATSRGRGGGNTEAFF. CDR3 nucleotides: TGTGCCACCAGCAGAGGGAGGGGAGGGGGAAACACTGAAGCTTTCTTT. The rearrangement joins TRBV15 to TRBJ1-1, with D possibly matching TRBD1 (6 bases). The CDR3 consists of 16 residues. V gave up 1 base and J gave up 2 bases, with 14 bases separating them. Germline lookup yields CDR1 LNHNV and CDR2 YYDKDF (reference sequence). The whole variable domain, remainder taken from reference TRBV15 and TRBJ1-1, is DAMVIQNPRYQVTQFGKPVTLSCSQTLNHNVMYWYQQKSSQAPKLLFHYYDKDFNNEADTPDNFQSRRPNTSFCFLDIRSPGLGDTAMYLCATSRGRGGGNTEAFFGQGTRLTVV.

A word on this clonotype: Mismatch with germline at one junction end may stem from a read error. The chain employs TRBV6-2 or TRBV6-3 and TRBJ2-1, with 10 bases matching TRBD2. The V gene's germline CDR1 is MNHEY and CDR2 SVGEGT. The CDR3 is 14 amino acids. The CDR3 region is CASRLSGGGNEEFF. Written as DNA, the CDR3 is TGTGCCAGCAGGTTAAGCGGGGGGGGGAATGAGGAGTTCTTC.

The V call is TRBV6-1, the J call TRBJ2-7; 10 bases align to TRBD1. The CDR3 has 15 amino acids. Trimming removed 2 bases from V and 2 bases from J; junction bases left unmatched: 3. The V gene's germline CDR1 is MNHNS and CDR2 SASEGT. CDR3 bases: TGTGCCAGCAGTGAAAAGGGACAGGGGCCCTACGAGCAGTACTTC. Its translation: CASSEKGQGPYEQYF.